Detailed here is one T cell receptor beta chain. Antigen specificity is unknown. In germline, CDR1 is KGHSH, CDR2 LQKENI. Losses at the gene ends were 4 bases for V and 8 bases for J; bases not matched to a gene: 7. CDR3 length equals 15 residues. The data are from a study of T cells in localized non-small cell lung cancer. Whole-study results and caveats: Longer overall survival was associated with a higher density of T cells in the blood. The highest T cell clonality was in uninvolved adjacent lung, above tumor.

Assay: immunoSEQ multiplex PCR; the TCRdb copy retains only in-frame clones and omits some. The profile covers around 100,000 clones, with roughly 87% appearing a single time and roughly 15% taken by the ten largest. The chain couples TRBV18 to TRBJ1-6; 8 bases are a match to TRBD1. This receptor was taken from a man aged 40 to 69 with stage I squamous cell lung carcinoma. The material was peripheral blood, obtained before any cancer treatment. The CDR3 DNA follows: TGTGCCAGCTCACGGCAGACAGGGGAGGATTCACCCCTCCACTTT. As protein: CASSRQTGEDSPLHF.